The sequence of this T cell receptor beta chain was determined in a study of memory B cells and T cells in multiple sclerosis. The data were produced by immunoSEQ multiplex PCR, yet TCRdb's version contains in-frame clones alone and is incomplete. Found here are approximately 32,000 clones, roughly 83% of them singletons; the top ten hold less than 3.5%. CDR1 and CDR2 (germline): MNHEY, SVGAGI. The CDR3 is 11 residues long. V gave up 8 bases and J gave up 4 bases, with 8 bases separating them. A note on this clone: What it binds is unknown.

After stimulus-free culture, autoproliferating CFSE-dim and non-proliferating CFSE-high T cells were sequenced separately. Pooled replicate wells came from some 50 million CFSE-labeled PBMCs cultured 6 to 8 days without stimulus. The TCR was taken from a human donor with multiple sclerosis. The specimen was PBMCs from blood kept in culture. The chain couples TRBV6-5 to TRBJ1-1; no definite D call. CDR3 nucleotide sequence: TGTGCCAGCTCGGGGAGCACTGAAGCTTTCTTT. Translated, it gives CASSGSTEAFF.